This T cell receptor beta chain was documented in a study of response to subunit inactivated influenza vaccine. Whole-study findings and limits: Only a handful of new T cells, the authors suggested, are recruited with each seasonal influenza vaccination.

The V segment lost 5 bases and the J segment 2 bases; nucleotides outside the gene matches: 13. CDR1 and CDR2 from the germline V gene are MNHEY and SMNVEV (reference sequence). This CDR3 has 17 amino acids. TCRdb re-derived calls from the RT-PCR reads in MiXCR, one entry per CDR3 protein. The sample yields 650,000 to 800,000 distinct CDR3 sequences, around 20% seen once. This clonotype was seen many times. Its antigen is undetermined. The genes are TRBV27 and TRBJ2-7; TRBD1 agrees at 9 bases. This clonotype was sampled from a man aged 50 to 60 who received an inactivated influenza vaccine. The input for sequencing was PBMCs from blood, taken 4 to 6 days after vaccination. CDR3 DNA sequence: TGTGCCAGCAGTCGACAGTTCGGGACAGGGCGAACCTACGAGCAGTACTTC. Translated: CASSRQFGTGRTYEQYF.